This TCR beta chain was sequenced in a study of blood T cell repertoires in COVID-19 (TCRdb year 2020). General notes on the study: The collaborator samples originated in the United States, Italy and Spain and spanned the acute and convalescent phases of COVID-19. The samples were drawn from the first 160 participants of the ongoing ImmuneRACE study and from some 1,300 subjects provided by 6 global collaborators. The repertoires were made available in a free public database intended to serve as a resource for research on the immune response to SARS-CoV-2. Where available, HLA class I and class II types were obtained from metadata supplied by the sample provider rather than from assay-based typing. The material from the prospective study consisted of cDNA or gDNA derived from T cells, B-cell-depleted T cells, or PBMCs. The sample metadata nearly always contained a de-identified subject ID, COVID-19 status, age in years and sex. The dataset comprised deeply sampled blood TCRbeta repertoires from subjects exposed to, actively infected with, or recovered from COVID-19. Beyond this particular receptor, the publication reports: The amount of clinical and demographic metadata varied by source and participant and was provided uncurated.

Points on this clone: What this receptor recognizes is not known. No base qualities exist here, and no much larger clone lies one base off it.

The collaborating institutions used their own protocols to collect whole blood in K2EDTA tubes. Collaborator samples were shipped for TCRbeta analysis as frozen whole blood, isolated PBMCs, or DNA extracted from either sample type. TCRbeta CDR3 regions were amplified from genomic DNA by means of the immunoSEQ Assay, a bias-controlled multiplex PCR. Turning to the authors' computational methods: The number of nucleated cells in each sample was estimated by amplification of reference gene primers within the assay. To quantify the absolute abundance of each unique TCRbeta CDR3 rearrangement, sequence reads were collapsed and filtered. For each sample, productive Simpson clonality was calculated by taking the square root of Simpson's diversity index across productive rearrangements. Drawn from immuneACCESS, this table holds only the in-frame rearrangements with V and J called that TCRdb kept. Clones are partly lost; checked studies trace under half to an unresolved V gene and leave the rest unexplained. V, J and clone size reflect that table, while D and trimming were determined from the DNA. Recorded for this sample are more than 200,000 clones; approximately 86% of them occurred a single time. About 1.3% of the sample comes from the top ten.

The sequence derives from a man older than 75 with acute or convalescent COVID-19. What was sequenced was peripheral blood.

The CDR3 here reads CASSLAGTGDGYTF. The DNA is as follows: TGTGCCAGCAGCTTAGCTGGGACAGGCGATGGCTACACCTTC. Recombination linked TRBV7-8 to TRBJ1-2; 8 bases in the middle match TRBD1. V lost 0 bases and J lost 6 bases, and the count of bases not matched to a germline gene is 3. From the germline V gene, CDR1 is SGHVS and CDR2 is FQNEAQ. Including cysteine and phenylalanine, the CDR3 has 14 amino acids. Only CDR3 DNA is held: 42 bases, read in frame from base 1.